This record covers a single T cell receptor beta chain. What it recognizes is unknown. This entry is derived from a study of CD8+ T cells in alopecia areata. Study-wide results and limits: Besides other cells, scalp samples also yield sequences of resident alphabeta T cells from normal skin. With one nonresponder, baseline CD8+ expansion's link to response remains uncertain. Compared with normal scalp, lesional scalp had higher clonality and more expanded CD8+ clones.

As to treatment: oral pan-JAK inhibitor, 5-10 mg twice daily. The investigators collected lesional scalp punch biopsies and peripheral blood from alopecia areata patients. In each case, RNA was isolated and then reverse transcribed into cDNA as the sequencing template. Sequencing used immunoSEQ multiplex PCR; TCRdb keeps in-frame clones, though not all of them. This table holds about 42,000 clones, 80% to 95% found once. V was trimmed by 2 bases and J by 0 bases, leaving 8 bases between them. The CDR3 spans 15 residues. Germline V gene data show CDR1 as SGHVS and CDR2 as FQNEAQ. The gene calls are TRBV7-8 and TRBJ2-1; no firm D call. Source: CD8+ T cells sorted from blood, taken at week 24, from a patient treated with tofacitinib. This receptor was identified in a human donor with alopecia areata. The CDR3 DNA follows: TGTGCCAGCAGCTTACTGGGAAACTCCTACAATGAGCAGTTCTTC. This encodes CASSLLGNSYNEQFF.